These 18 T cell receptor beta chains share one sample of origin, sequenced in a study of blood T cells in healthy people across ages. Then a second PCR, running roughly 7 to 12 cycles, was carried out with a sample-barcoded 5' primer and a J-beta primer mix. Via MiXCR, TCRdb re-called the 5' RACE reads, giving one row per CDR3 protein. The table includes around 1,800,000 distinct CDR3 sequences, approximately 40% detected once. The material sequenced was blood. The receptors here all came from a human donor in good health.

In its sample, this clonotype was seen a few times. This chain joins TRBV7-9 and TRBJ1-2; D not resolved. Germline assignment: CDR1 SEHNR and CDR2 FQNEAQ (reference sequence). This CDR3 is 14 amino acids long. V gave up 4 bases and J gave up 4 bases, with 13 bases separating them. CDR3 nucleotides: TGTGCCAGCAGCTCCAGCGCTGAGGTCTATGGCTACACCTTC. Translation gives CASSSSAEVYGYTF.

This clonotype occurred many times. The gene calls are TRBV7-8 and TRBJ1-2, with D unresolved. The CDR3 spans 15 residues. Trimming stripped 5 bases from V and 0 bases from J, with 13 bases between. The germline gives CDR1 SGHVS, CDR2 FQNEAQ. Written as DNA, the CDR3 is TGTGCCAGCAGCGCCCCGGGCCGGGCTAACTATGGCTACACCTTC. It translates to CASSAPGRANYGYTF. Full variable domain (missing parts from reference TRBV7-8 and TRBJ1-2): GAGVSQSPRYKVAKRGQDVALRCDPISGHVSLFWYQQALGQGPEFLTYFQNEAQLDKSGLPSDRFFAERPEGSVSTLKIQRTQQEDSAVYLCASSAPGRANYGYTFGSGTRLTVV.

The gene calls are TRBV7-9 and TRBJ1-4, with D perhaps matching TRBD1 (6 bases). V was pared by 5 bases and J by 10 bases, with 14 bases between. Germline-derived CDR1 and CDR2 are SEHNR and FQNEAQ (reference sequence). The CDR3 is 13 amino acids. The CDR3 loop is CASSQRDIRKLFF. The CDR3 DNA sequence: TGTGCCAGCAGCCAAAGGGACATAAGAAAACTGTTTTTT.

This clonotype was seen only a few times. The chain has TRBV15 and TRBJ2-3; TRBD2 matches at 11 bases. Germline CDR1 is LNHNV and CDR2 is YYDKDF (reference sequence). This CDR3 spans 19 amino acids. The trim removed 2 bases at V and 6 bases at J, leaving 16 bases unmatched. CDR3 bases: TGTGCCACCAGCAGACCCCTAGGGCCGACTAGCGGGGTAGGGGATACGCAGTATTTT. Amino acid sequence: CATSRPLGPTSGVGDTQYF.

The rearrangement uses TRBV6-5 and TRBJ2-4, with 9 bases lining up with TRBD2. TRBJ2-5 explains the end of the DNA better; the J call may be wrong. Germline CDR1 is MNHEY and CDR2 is SVGAGI. This CDR3 has 18 residues. In DNA, the CDR3 is TGTGCCAGCAGTTACTCGAAGCGGGGGGCGACTAGGCTGGAGACCCAGTACTTC. It specifies CASSYSKRGATRLETQYF.

This chain joins TRBV7-2 and TRBJ2-5; D assignment may be TRBD1 or TRBD2 (5 bases each). Germline CDR1 reads SGHTA; CDR2 reads FQGNSA. V shed 8 bases and J shed 3 bases, with 16 bases lying between them. The CDR3 is made up of 14 amino acids. CDR3 DNA: TGTGCCAGCGCCAGCGGACAAATCAAAGAGACCCAGTACTTC. It translates to CASASGQIKETQYF.

This sequence joins TRBV6-5 and TRBJ1-2; 10 bases align to TRBD1. This CDR3 has 15 residues. The germline gives CDR1 MNHEY, CDR2 SVGAGI. The J segment lost 8 bases and the V segment lost 6 bases, leaving 12 bases of the junction unmatched. The CDR3 region is CASRSTGGPQWGYTF. The CDR3 bases are TGTGCCAGCAGATCGACAGGGGGCCCCCAATGGGGCTACACCTTC.

The chain couples TRBV5-6 to TRBJ2-3, with TRBD2 matching over 8 bases. This CDR3 has 16 amino acids. Germline lookup yields CDR1 SGHDT and CDR2 YYEEEE. Trimming cost V 2 bases and J 3 bases; bases outside gene matches: 8. CDR3 nucleotide sequence: TGTGCCAGCAGCTTCAGCGGGGGAGGTGAAACAGATACGCAGTATTTT. Translation: CASSFSGGGETDTQYF. The full variable domain, completed using reference TRBV5-6 and TRBJ2-3, is DAGVTQSPTHLIKTRGQQVTLRCSPKSGHDTVSWYQQALGQGPQFIFQYYEEEERQRGNFPDRFSGHQFPNYSSELNVNALLLGDSALYLCASSFSGGGETDTQYFGPGTRLTVL.

The V gene is TRBV29-1, the J gene TRBJ1-2; TRBD1 is a possible D gene (5 bases). CDR1 is SQVTM, CDR2 ANQGSEA, per germline. V lost 0 bases to trimming and J lost 6 bases, with 14 bases between them. The CDR3 extends over 14 amino acids. The CDR3 bases are TGCAGCGTTGAAGATAAGGGGACGGTACATGGCTACACCTTC. Its protein product is CSVEDKGTVHGYTF.

This clonotype was seen a single time. The CDR3 bases are TGTGCCAGCAGCTTAGTTCCGGAGGATCAGCCCCAGCATTTT. Its translation: CASSLVPEDQPQHF. The gene calls are TRBV7-2 and TRBJ1-5; D not resolved. Trimming stripped 1 base from V and 5 bases from J, with 9 bases between. CDR1 is SGHTA and CDR2 is FQGNSA in the germline V gene. The CDR3 runs 14 residues.

This clonotype was picked up a small number of times. The chain carries TRBV20-1 and TRBJ1-2, with 12 bases that match TRBD1. The CDR3 covers 15 residues. CDR1 is DFQATT, CDR2 SNEGSKA, per germline (reference sequence). The junction had 5 bases not matched to a gene; V was cut back by 0 bases and J by 6 bases. The CDR3 reads CSARDPGQGAHGYTF. The CDR3, as DNA: TGCAGTGCTAGAGATCCGGGACAGGGGGCGCATGGCTACACCTTC.

The chain uses TRBV7-2 and TRBJ1-2, with 9 bases that match TRBD1. The trim removed 0 bases at V and 6 bases at J, leaving 2 bases unmatched. CDR1 and CDR2 (germline): SGHTA, FQGNSA. This CDR3 region has 14 residues. The CDR3 nucleotides read TGTGCCAGCAGCTTAGCTACAGGGGGCGATGGCTACACCTTC. The encoded protein is CASSLATGGDGYTF.

The sample holds many counts of this clonotype. The chain couples TRBV20-1 to TRBJ2-6; TRBD1 might be the D (5 bases). CDR3 size: 18 residues. V lost 3 bases to trimming and J lost 0 bases, with 18 bases between them. Germline V gene data show CDR1 as DFQATT and CDR2 as SNEGSKA (reference sequence). Here the CDR3 reads CSASRTTVTFSGANVLTF. The CDR3 DNA is TGCAGTGCTAGCAGAACGACAGTTACCTTCTCTGGGGCCAACGTCCTGACTTTC.

The CDR3 here is CASSSRLRPSHYGYTF. The DNA of the CDR3 is TGTGCCAGCAGCTCAAGACTGCGTCCTTCCCACTATGGCTACACCTTC. This chain links TRBV7-2 with TRBJ1-2; D is uncertain. Germline lookup yields CDR1 SGHTA and CDR2 FQGNSA. Deletions cut 4 bases from V and 3 bases from J, with 18 bases between. The CDR3 covers 16 residues. Based on the CDR3 plus reference TRBV7-2 and TRBJ1-2, the full variable domain is GAGVSQSPSNKVTEKGKDVELRCDPISGHTALYWYRQSLGQGLEFLIYFQGNSAPDKSGLPSDRFSAERTGGSVSTLTIQRTQQEDSAVYLCASSSRLRPSHYGYTFGSGTRLTVV.

J is TRBJ2-5 and V is TRBV7-9; D call uncertain. This CDR3 spans 14 amino acids. Germline loops: CDR1 SEHNR, CDR2 FQNEAQ (reference sequence). The V gene lost 3 bases and the J gene lost 0 bases, with 8 bases spanning the gap. The CDR3 bases are TGTGCCAGCAGCTTCTCCCAGTACCAAGAGACCCAGTACTTC. This translates into CASSFSQYQETQYF.

The genes are TRBV4-1 and TRBJ2-1; 7 bases match TRBD2. The end of the DNA is better explained by TRBJ2-7, so the J call may be wrong. Germline V gene data show CDR1 as MGHRA and CDR2 as YSYEKL. The CDR3 runs 16 residues. The CDR3 coding sequence is TGCGCCAGCAACCCGGGAGACGGAGCGGGGTACAATGAGCAGTACTTC. This translates into CASNPGDGAGYNEQYF.

This clonotype showed up just once. V is TRBV20-1 and J is TRBJ1-1, with TRBD1 as a possible D gene (6 bases). The CDR3 runs 15 residues. Trimming left V 3 bases short and J 0 bases short, with 14 bases between. Germline assignment: CDR1 DFQATT and CDR2 SNEGSKA (reference sequence). In DNA form, the CDR3 reads TGCAGTGCTAGTGGATTTACAGGGATGAACACTGAAGCTTTCTTT. The encoded protein is CSASGFTGMNTEAFF.

This clonotype has a handful of counts. The chain uses TRBV29-1 and TRBJ2-1, with 11 positions matching TRBD2. This CDR3 has 13 amino acids. Germline CDR1 and CDR2: SQVTM and ANQGSEA. Trimming took 3 bases from V and 9 from J; bases not matched to a gene: 4. Here the CDR3 reads CSVDSGGAFEQFF. The CDR3 bases are TGCAGCGTTGATAGCGGGGGGGCATTTGAGCAGTTCTTC.